This T cell receptor (beta chain) was identified during a study of blood T cell repertoires in COVID-19. As for the study in general: T cells, B-cell-depleted T cells, or PBMCs provided the cDNA or gDNA that served as material.

Original data processing: Estimated nucleated cell counts came from reference gene primer amplification. The protocol was immunoSEQ multiplex PCR, while the TCRdb copy is restricted to in-frame clones and leaves out a portion. The V and J calls and the clone size are those of that table, but D and trimming were determined from the DNA. The sample includes about 40,000 clones, 70% to 90% seen only once; the top ten take roughly an eighth. This clone was observed a handful of times. The germline gives CDR1 SNHLY, CDR2 FYNNEI. The CDR3 spans 16 residues. With 1 base clipped from V and 4 bases from J, the junction kept 7 bases outside the gene matches.

The source is a human donor in a cohort sampled during active COVID-19. Sequenced sample: peripheral blood. V usage is TRBV2 and J usage is TRBJ2-1; the match to TRBD2 covers 7 bases. The CDR3 loop reads CASSEGSRGGYNEQFF. The CDR3 DNA reads as TGTGCCAGCAGTGAAGGGTCTCGCGGGGGTTACAATGAGCAGTTCTTC.